A single sample is the source of the 9 T cell receptor beta chains below, sequenced in a study of technical replicates of blood from a few donors (dated by TCRdb to 2016 to 2017). Library preparation employed the immunoSEQ multiplex PCR assay. As stored in TCRdb, this immuneACCESS dataset retains in-frame rearrangements with V and J assigned. A fraction of the clones does not appear; measured against another copy, unresolved V genes explain less than half of the discrepancy, and the remainder lacks a known reason. Present in this sample are approximately 69,000 clones, 95% to 97% of which were seen just once. Over 0.2% of the sample is held by the ten biggest clonotypes. Sequenced input: T cells isolated from PBMCs. These receptors originate from a human donor in good health.

The chain links TRBV19 to TRBJ2-1, with TRBD2 identical over 9 bases. The CDR3 totals 15 residues. CDR1 and CDR2 from the germline V gene are LNHDA and SQIVND (reference sequence). Unmatched junction bases numbered 3, after V lost 2 bases and J lost 4 bases. The CDR3 spells CASSISSGVYNEQFF. The CDR3 nucleotides are TGTGCCAGTAGTATATCTAGCGGGGTATACAATGAGCAGTTCTTC. The variable domain in full, with the rest retrieved from reference TRBV19 and TRBJ2-1, is DGGITQSPKYLFRKEGQNVTLSCEQNLNHDAMYWYRQDPGQGLRLIYYSQIVNDFQKGDIAEGYSVSREKKESFPLTVTSAQKNPTAFYLCASSISSGVYNEQFFGPGTRLTVL.

The chain employs TRBV7-9 and TRBJ2-7, with D perhaps TRBD1 (6 bases). V gave up 4 bases and J gave up 5 bases, with 18 bases separating them. Germline V CDR1 and CDR2: SEHNR, FQNEAQ (reference sequence). The length of the CDR3 is 15 residues. In nucleotides, the CDR3 is TGTGCCAGCAGCTCCCGCCTCCAAGGGGGAAACGAGCAGTACTTC. Its translation: CASSSRLQGGNEQYF.

The chain links TRBV2 to TRBJ1-1; no clear D gene. The germline gives CDR1 SNHLY, CDR2 FYNNEI. Trimming took off 11 bases at V and 1 base at J, with 17 bases between the two ends. The CDR3 has 14 residues. The CDR3 DNA follows: TGTGCCGGTCAAAGGTCGGGAAGGAACACTGAAGCTTTCTTT. Translated: CAGQRSGRNTEAFF.

This chain connects TRBV5-4 to TRBJ1-2; 9 nucleotides align to TRBD1. This CDR3 is 16 amino acids long. The germline gives CDR1 SGHNT, CDR2 YYREEE (reference sequence). The V segment lost 3 bases and the J segment 2 bases; nucleotides outside the gene matches: 8. For the CDR3, the DNA is TGTGCCAGCAGCTGGCCCGGGACAGGGCCCAACTATGGCTACACCTTC. Translated, it gives CASSWPGTGPNYGYTF.

The chain couples TRBV7-2 to TRBJ1-5; 10 bases line up with TRBD1. CDR3 size: 17 residues. The V segment lost 9 bases and the J segment 1 base; nucleotides outside the gene matches: 12. Germline CDR1 reads SGHTA; CDR2 reads FQGNSA. The CDR3 spells CASSLWGQGSSNQPQHF. The CDR3 DNA reads as TGTGCCAGTTCCTTGTGGGGACAGGGGTCCAGCAATCAGCCCCAGCATTTT.

This clone was seen a single time. The rearrangement joins TRBV21-1 to TRBJ2-1; the D segment call TRBD2 is taken from the table without a DNA check. TRBV21-1 is deemed a pseudogene. The CDR3 sequence is 22 residues long. CDR3 sequence: CASSKSSSDGPSGRARYNEQFF. The DNA for the CDR3 is TGTGCCAGCAGCAAAAGTTCGTCGGACGGGCCTAGCGGGAGGGCCAGGTACAATGAGCAGTTCTTC.

The J gene is TRBJ1-1, the V gene TRBV2; 10 nucleotides line up with TRBD1. Per the germline V gene, CDR1 is SNHLY and CDR2 is FYNNEI. The CDR3 runs to 17 residues. Trimming removed 4 bases from V and 5 bases from J; junction bases left unmatched: 13. As DNA, the CDR3 is TGTGCCAGCAGTGGGGACAGGGGCCGCTTTACGGGGACTGAAGCTTTCTTT. This gives the protein CASSGDRGRFTGTEAFF.

V and J are TRBV27 and TRBJ2-7, with unresolved D. V lost 3 bases and J 2 bases, leaving 11 bases between the germline ends. CDR1 and CDR2 from the germline V gene are MNHEY and SMNVEV (reference sequence). The CDR3 is 14 amino acids. The DNA of the CDR3 is TGTGCCAGCAGTTTGGCCACTACCACCTACGAGCAGTACTTC. Its protein product is CASSLATTTYEQYF.

The chain's CDR3 is CASSMVVGVGGTDTQYF. The DNA for the CDR3 is TGTGCCAGCAGCATGGTGGTCGGGGTTGGGGGCACAGATACGCAGTATTTT. The chain recombines TRBV11-3 with TRBJ2-3; TRBD2 might be the D (5 bases). This CDR3 spans 17 amino acids. Trimming stripped 5 bases from V and 1 base from J, with 19 bases between. Germline CDR1 is SGHNT and CDR2 is YENEEA.